This entry features one T cell receptor beta chain sequence. The sample belongs to a study of cytotoxic CD8 clonotypes in ibrutinib-treated CLL. Trimming pared 2 bases from V and 7 bases from J, leaving 14 bases between. CDR3 length: 14 amino acids. Per germline, CDR1 PRHDT and CDR2 FYEKMQ (reference sequence). The protocol was immunoSEQ multiplex PCR, while the TCRdb copy is restricted to in-frame clones and leaves out a portion. The sample lists fewer than 400,000 clones; roughly 67% were seen once. This sample comprised PBMCs, obtained after 36 months of ibrutinib treatment. This sequence was found in a human donor with chronic lymphocytic leukemia. V is TRBV13 and J is TRBJ1-2, with D unresolved. The CDR3 DNA is TGTGCCAGCAGCTTAAAGGGCAGAAATGCTGGCTACACCTTC. Its translation: CASSLKGRNAGYTF.